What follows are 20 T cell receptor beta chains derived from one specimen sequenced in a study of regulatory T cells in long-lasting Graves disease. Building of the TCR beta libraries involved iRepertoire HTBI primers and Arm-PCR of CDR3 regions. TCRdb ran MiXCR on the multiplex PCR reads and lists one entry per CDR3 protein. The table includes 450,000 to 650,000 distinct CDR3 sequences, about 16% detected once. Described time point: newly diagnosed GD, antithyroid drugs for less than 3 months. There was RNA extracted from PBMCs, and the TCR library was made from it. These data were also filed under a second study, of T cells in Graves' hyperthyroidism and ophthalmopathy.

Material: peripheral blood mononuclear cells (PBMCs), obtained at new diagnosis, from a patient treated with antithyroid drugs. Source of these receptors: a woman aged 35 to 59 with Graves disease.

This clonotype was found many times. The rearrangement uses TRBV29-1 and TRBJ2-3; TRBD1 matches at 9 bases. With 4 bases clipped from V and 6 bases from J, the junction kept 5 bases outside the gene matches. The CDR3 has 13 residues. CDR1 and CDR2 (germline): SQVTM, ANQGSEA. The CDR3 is CSVVQGAGDTQYF. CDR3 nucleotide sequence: TGCAGCGTTGTACAGGGGGCCGGTGATACGCAGTATTTT.

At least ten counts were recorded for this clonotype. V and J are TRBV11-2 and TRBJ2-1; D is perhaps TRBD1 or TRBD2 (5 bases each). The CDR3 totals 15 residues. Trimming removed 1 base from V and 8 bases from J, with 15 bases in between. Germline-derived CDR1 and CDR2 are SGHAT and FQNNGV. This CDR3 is CASSLGTATGHEQFF. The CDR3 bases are TGTGCCAGCAGCTTAGGAACTGCCACGGGGCATGAGCAGTTCTTC.

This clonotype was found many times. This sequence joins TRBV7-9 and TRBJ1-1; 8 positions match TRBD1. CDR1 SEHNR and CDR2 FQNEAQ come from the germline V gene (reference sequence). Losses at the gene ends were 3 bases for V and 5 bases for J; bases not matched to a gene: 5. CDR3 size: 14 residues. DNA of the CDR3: TGTGCCAGCAGCTTCTATACAGGGGGTACTGAAGCTTTCTTT. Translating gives CASSFYTGGTEAFF.

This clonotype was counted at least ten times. The CDR3 DNA is TGTGCCAGCAGTTCCTACAGGGTTTCGGAGAATTCACCCCTCCACTTT. It is translated as CASSSYRVSENSPLHF. This chain connects TRBV6-5 to TRBJ1-6, with D possibly matching TRBD1 (6 bases). Germline-derived CDR1 and CDR2 are MNHEY and SVGAGI. V lost 4 bases to trimming and J lost 7 bases, with 17 bases between them. This CDR3 has 16 residues.

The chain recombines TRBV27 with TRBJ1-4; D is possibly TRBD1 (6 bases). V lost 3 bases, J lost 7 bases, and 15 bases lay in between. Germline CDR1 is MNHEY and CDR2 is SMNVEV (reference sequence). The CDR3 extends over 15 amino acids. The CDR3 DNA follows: TGTGCCAGCAGTTTTAGCAGGGGAGCAGGTGAAAAACTGTTTTTT. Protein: CASSFSRGAGEKLFF. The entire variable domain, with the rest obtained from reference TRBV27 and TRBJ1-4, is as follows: EAQVTQNPRYLITVTGKKLTVTCSQNMNHEYMSWYRQDPGLGLRQIYYSMNVEVTDKGDVPEGYKVSRKEKRNFPLILESPSPNQTSLYFCASSFSRGAGEKLFFGSGTQLSVL.

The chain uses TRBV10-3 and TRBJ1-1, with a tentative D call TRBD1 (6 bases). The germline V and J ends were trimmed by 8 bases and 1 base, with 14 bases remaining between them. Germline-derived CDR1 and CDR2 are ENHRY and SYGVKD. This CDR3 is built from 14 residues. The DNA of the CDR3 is TGTGCCATCTCGAGGGGGACCCGGAACACTGAAGCTTTCTTT. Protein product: CAISRGTRNTEAFF.

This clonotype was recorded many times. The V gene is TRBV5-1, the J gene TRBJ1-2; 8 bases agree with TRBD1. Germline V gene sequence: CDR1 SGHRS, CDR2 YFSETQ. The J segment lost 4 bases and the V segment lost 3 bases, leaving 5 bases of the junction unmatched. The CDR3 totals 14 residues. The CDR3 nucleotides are TGCGCCAGCAGCTACCGGGACAGGAGCTATGGCTACACCTTC. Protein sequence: CASSYRDRSYGYTF.

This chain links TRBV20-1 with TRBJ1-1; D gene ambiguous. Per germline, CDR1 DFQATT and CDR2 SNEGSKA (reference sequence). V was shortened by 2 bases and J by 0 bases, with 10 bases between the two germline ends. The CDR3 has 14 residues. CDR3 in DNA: TGCAGTGCTAGAAATGAACTCATGAACACTGAAGCTTTCTTT. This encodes CSARNELMNTEAFF.

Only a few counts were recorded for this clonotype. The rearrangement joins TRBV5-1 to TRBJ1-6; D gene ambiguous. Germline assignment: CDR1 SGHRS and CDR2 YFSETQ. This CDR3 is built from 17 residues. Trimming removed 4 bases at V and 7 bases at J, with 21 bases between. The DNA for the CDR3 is TGCGCCAGCAGCCCCGGCGGGGTAGGTTCGTTGAATTCACCCCTCCACTTT. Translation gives CASSPGGVGSLNSPLHF.

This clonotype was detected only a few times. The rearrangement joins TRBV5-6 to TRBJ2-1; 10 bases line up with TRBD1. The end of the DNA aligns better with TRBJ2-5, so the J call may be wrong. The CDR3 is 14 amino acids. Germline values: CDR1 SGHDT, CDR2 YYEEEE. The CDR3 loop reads CASSRDRGRGTQYF. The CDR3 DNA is TGTGCCAGCAGCCGTGACAGGGGGCGCGGAACCCAGTACTTC.

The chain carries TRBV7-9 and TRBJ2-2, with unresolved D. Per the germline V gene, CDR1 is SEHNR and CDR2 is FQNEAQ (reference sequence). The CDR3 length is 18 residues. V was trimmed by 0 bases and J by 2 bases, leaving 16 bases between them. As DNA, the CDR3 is TGTGCCAGCAGCTTAGCGCGTTGGCTACTCGTAAACACCGGGGAGCTGTTTTTT. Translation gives CASSLARWLLVNTGELFF.

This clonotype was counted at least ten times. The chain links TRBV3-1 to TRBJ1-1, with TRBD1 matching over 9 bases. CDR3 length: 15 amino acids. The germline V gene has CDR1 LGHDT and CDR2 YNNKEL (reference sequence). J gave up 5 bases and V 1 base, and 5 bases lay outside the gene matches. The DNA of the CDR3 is TGTGCCAGCAGCCAAGGGGCGACAGGGGGTACTGAAGCTTTCTTT. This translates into CASSQGATGGTEAFF.

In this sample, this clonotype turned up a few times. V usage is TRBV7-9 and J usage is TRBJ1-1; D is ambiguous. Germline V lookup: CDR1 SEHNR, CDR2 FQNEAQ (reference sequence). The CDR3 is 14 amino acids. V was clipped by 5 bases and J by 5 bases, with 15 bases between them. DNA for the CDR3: TGTGCCAGCAGCCCGACCCTCTATGGGACTGAAGCTTTCTTT. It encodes CASSPTLYGTEAFF.

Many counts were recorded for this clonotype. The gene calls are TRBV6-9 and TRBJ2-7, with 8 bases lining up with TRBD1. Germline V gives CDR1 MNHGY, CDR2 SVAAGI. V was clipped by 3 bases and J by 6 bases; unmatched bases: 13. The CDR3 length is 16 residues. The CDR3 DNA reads TGTGCCAGCAGTTACGGGACCCCAGGGGGCGAAGGCGAGCAGTACTTC. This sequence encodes CASSYGTPGGEGEQYF.

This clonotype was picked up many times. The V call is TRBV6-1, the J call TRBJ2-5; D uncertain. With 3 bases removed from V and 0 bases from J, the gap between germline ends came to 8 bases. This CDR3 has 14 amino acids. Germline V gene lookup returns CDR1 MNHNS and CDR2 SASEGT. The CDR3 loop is CASSDLEYQETQYF. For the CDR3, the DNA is TGTGCCAGCAGTGACTTGGAGTACCAAGAGACCCAGTACTTC.

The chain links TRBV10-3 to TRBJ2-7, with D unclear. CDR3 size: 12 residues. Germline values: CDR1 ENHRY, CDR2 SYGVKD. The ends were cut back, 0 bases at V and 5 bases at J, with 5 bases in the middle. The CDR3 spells CAISESSDEQYF. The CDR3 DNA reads TGTGCCATCAGTGAGTCGTCCGACGAGCAGTACTTC.

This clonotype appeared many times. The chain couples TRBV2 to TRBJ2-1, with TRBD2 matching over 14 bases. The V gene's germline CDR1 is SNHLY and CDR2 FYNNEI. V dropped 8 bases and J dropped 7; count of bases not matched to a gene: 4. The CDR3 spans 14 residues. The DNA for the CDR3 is TGTGCCAGCTTGACTAGCGGGGGGGCAAATGAGCAGTTCTTC. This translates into CASLTSGGANEQFF.

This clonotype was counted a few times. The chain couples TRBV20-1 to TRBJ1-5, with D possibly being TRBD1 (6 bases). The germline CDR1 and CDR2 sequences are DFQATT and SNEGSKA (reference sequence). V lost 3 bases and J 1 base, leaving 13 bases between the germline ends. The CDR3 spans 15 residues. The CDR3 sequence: CSARRGGESNQPQHF. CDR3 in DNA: TGCAGTGCTAGGAGAGGGGGGGAAAGCAATCAGCCCCAGCATTTT.

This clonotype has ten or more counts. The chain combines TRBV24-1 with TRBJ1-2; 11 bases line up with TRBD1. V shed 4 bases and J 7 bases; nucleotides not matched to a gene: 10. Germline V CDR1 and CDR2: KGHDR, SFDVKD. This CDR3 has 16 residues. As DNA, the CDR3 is TGTGCCACCAGTGAGAGAAGGACAGGGGGCGATTTTGGCTACACCTTC. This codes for CATSERRTGGDFGYTF.

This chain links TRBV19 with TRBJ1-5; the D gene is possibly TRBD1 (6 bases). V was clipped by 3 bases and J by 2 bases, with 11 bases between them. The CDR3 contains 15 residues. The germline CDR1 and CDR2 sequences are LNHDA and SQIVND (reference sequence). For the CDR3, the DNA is TGTGCCAGTAGTATGAGGGGGGAAGGCAATCAGCCCCAGCATTTT. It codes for CASSMRGEGNQPQHF.